A single sample is the source of the 5 T cell receptor beta chains below, sequenced in a study of blood T cells in healthy people across ages. For the second PCR, which ran for 7 to 11 cycles, a sample-barcoded 5' primer and a J-beta primer mix were used. MiXCR, run by TCRdb on the 5' RACE reads, gives a single entry per CDR3 protein. The sample contains some 800,000 distinct CDR3 sequences, around 42% of which appear only once. Sequenced: blood. These receptors came from a man in his sixties in good health.

This clonotype occurred a few times. The chain uses TRBV20-1 and TRBJ2-5; 11 nucleotides match TRBD1. The DNA matches TRBJ2-7 better at its end, which makes the J call doubtful. This CDR3 region has 15 residues. CDR1 is DFQATT and CDR2 is SNEGSKA in the germline V gene (reference sequence). The CDR3 DNA is TGCAGTGCTAGAGATGGGGGGACAGGGGGCTACGAGCAGTACTTC. This encodes CSARDGGTGGYEQYF.

This clonotype was counted ten times or more. At one boundary the junction diverges from the germline segment, which might be a read error. V usage is TRBV5-1 and J usage is TRBJ2-7; D is undetermined. Per germline, CDR1 SGHRS and CDR2 YFSETQ. The CDR3 covers 13 residues. The CDR3 DNA reads TGTGCCAGCAGCTTCGGGCTGACCTACGAGCAGTACTTC. Amino acid sequence: CASSFGLTYEQYF.

This chain uses TRBV20-1 with TRBJ2-5; D possibly matches TRBD1 or TRBD2 (5 bases each). This CDR3 comprises 12 residues. Per the germline V gene, CDR1 is DFQATT and CDR2 is SNEGSKA (reference sequence). The V end was cut by 4 bases, the J end by 4 bases, with 10 bases between. The CDR3, as DNA: TGCAGTGCTAAGGGGAGTCCAGAGACCCAGTACTTC. Its protein is CSAKGSPETQYF.

This clonotype has only a few counts. The chain is built from TRBV29-1 and TRBJ2-3; D may match TRBD1 or TRBD2 (6 bases each). Between the trimmed V and J ends, which lost 6 bases and 2 bases, there was a span of 15 bases. The CDR3 contains 14 residues. Germline CDR1 reads SQVTM; CDR2 reads ANQGSEA. The DNA for the CDR3 is TGCAGCGTGCCCTTTAGGGGGGCCACAGATACGCAGTATTTT. It is translated as CSVPFRGATDTQYF.

The rearrangement links TRBV20-1 to TRBJ1-1; D gene uncertain. V dropped 0 bases and J dropped 0 bases, with 8 bases sitting between them. Germline V gene lookup returns CDR1 DFQATT and CDR2 SNEGSKA (reference sequence). The CDR3 consists of 14 residues. The CDR3 bases are TGCAGTGCTAGAGAGACAAGCATGAACACTGAAGCTTTCTTT. Amino acid sequence: CSARETSMNTEAFF.